Below, 5 T cell receptor beta chains from the same sample are listed, as sequenced in a study of shared T cell receptors in the human thymus. Sequencing used immunoSEQ multiplex PCR; TCRdb keeps in-frame clones, though not all of them. The sample yields roughly 660,000 clones, roughly 90% seen once. The same data also went into a second study, on human thymus T cells.

The specimen was thymocytes. These receptors came from a boy in the first two years of life with a congenital heart defect.

CDR3: CASSLPNHGTSRSSYNEQFF. The CDR3 bases are TGTGCCAGCAGTTTGCCCAACCATGGGACTAGCCGGAGCTCCTACAATGAGCAGTTCTTC. The chain carries TRBV28 and TRBJ2-1, with 9 bases lining up with TRBD2. The CDR3 runs to 20 residues. The germline V gene encodes CDR1 MDHEN and CDR2 SYDVKM. J lost 0 bases, V lost 3 bases, and 15 bases had no gene match.

The chain has TRBV4-2 and TRBJ2-1, with TRBD2 matching over 7 bases. With V trimmed by 0 bases and J by 5 bases, 10 bases remained unmatched. Germline V gene lookup returns CDR1 LGHNA and CDR2 YNFKEQ. The CDR3 runs 17 residues. The CDR3 coding sequence is TGTGCCAGCAGCCAAGAAATAGGCGGGAGAGGGGACAATGAGCAGTTCTTC. Its protein product is CASSQEIGGRGDNEQFF.

This clone was seen a single time. This sequence joins TRBV5-1 and TRBJ2-5; TRBD1 matches at 7 bases. This CDR3 has 14 residues. Trimming took 2 bases from V and 1 from J; bases not matched to a gene: 2. Germline lookup yields CDR1 SGHRS and CDR2 YFSETQ. CDR3 coding DNA: TGCGCCAGCAGCTTCGACAGGGCCCAAGAGACCCAGTACTTC. This translates into CASSFDRAQETQYF.

This chain uses TRBV6-5 with TRBJ1-1, with D possibly being TRBD1 (6 bases). Germline CDR1 and CDR2: MNHEY and SVGAGI. Trimming took 8 bases from V and 4 from J, leaving 14 bases between them. There are 13 residues in the CDR3. Here the CDR3 reads CASGRTGRTEAFF. CDR3 in DNA: TGTGCCAGCGGAAGAACAGGGCGCACTGAAGCTTTCTTT.

This clone was detected only once. The rearrangement joins TRBV6-5 to TRBJ1-5; TRBD1 aligns across 7 bases. The length of the CDR3 is 14 residues. The germline CDR1 and CDR2 sequences are MNHEY and SVGAGI. After removal of 4 bases from V and 3 bases from J, the junction contained 3 bases not matched to a gene. In nucleotides, the CDR3 is TGTGCCAGCAGTTTGGGACAGAACAATCAGCCCCAGCATTTT. Protein sequence: CASSLGQNNQPQHF.